This passage covers 10 T cell receptor beta chains from one sample sequenced in a study of blood T cells in healthy people across ages. A sample-barcoded 5' primer and a J-beta primer mix were used in a second PCR of roughly 7 to 11 cycles. TCRdb redid the calling of the 5' RACE reads with MiXCR, one entry per CDR3 protein. The table lists 600,000 to 850,000 distinct CDR3 sequences, roughly 25% of them singletons. This same sample was also taken into another study, of T cells of mothers and their children.

Sequenced sample: blood. These receptors all stem from a boy younger than 18 in good health.

The chain carries TRBV5-5 and TRBJ2-7; D is unclear. The V gene's germline CDR1 is SGHKS and CDR2 YYEKEE (reference sequence). The CDR3 sequence is 13 residues long. Deletions cut 1 base from V and 5 bases from J, with 10 bases between. The CDR3 nucleotides read TGTGCCAGCAGCTTGAACGTTCCGGACGAGCAGTACTTC. It translates to CASSLNVPDEQYF.

This chain links TRBV5-1 with TRBJ1-6; TRBD1 is a possible D gene (5 bases). The length of the CDR3 is 15 residues. Germline V gives CDR1 SGHRS, CDR2 YFSETQ. Trimming shortened V by 5 bases and J by 12 bases, and 21 bases separated the two germline ends. The chain's CDR3 is CASRAEDSILLPLHF. The CDR3 bases are TGCGCCAGCAGGGCGGAAGACAGTATCCTCCTACCCCTCCACTTT.

The CDR3 is CASSWDSTYEQYF. CDR3 in DNA: TGTGCCAGCAGCTGGGATTCTACCTACGAGCAGTACTTC. The chain combines TRBV5-4 with TRBJ2-7; D is ambiguous. V was shortened by 3 bases and J by 2 bases, with 9 bases between the two germline ends. This CDR3 spans 13 amino acids. CDR1 is SGHNT and CDR2 is YYREEE in the germline V gene (reference sequence).

This clonotype was seen more than once but under ten times. The chain joins TRBV7-9 to TRBJ2-7; maybe TRBD1 (6 bases). This CDR3 is 16 amino acids long. With 5 bases removed from V and 0 bases from J, the gap between germline ends came to 17 bases. CDR1 and CDR2 (germline): SEHNR, FQNEAQ (reference sequence). CDR3 sequence (DNA): TGTGCCAGCAGCCTAGGTGAGGACAGAGACTCCTACGAGCAGTACTTC. Protein: CASSLGEDRDSYEQYF. The complete variable domain, with remaining parts taken from reference TRBV7-9 and TRBJ2-7, reads DTGVSQNPRHKITKRGQNVTFRCDPISEHNRLYWYRQTLGQGPEFLTYFQNEAQLEKSRLLSDRFSAERPKGSFSTLEIQRTEQGDSAMYLCASSLGEDRDSYEQYFGPGTRLTVT.

Notes on this clonotype: Relative to the germline gene, one junction end is altered; a read error may explain this. This rearrangement joins TRBV7-9 to TRBJ1-1; 8 nucleotides agree with TRBD1. The germline CDR1 and CDR2 sequences are SEHNR and FQNEAQ (reference sequence). The CDR3 extends over 19 amino acids. CDR3 DNA: TGTGCCAACAGCCGCCCGGACAGGGAGCCCACGCACCTGAACACTGCAGCTTTCTTT. Protein: CANSRPDREPTHLNTAAFF.

This clonotype was seen once. The chain has TRBV5-1 and TRBJ1-1; the D is unclear. V lost 0 bases and J 5 bases, leaving 11 bases between the germline ends. The CDR3 covers 14 residues. Germline V gives CDR1 SGHRS, CDR2 YFSETQ. CDR3 residues: CASSLGPPGTEAFF. The CDR3 bases are TGCGCCAGCAGCTTGGGCCCACCCGGGACTGAAGCTTTCTTT.

V is TRBV7-2 and J is TRBJ1-2; 10 bases align to TRBD1. The CDR3 has 14 amino acids. Germline values: CDR1 SGHTA, CDR2 FQGNSA. V was pared by 5 bases and J by 8 bases, with 8 bases of the junction left unmatched. CDR3 DNA: TGTGCCAGCAGCCCCGGACAGGGGGAGTGGGGCTACACCTTC. Its translation: CASSPGQGEWGYTF. Full variable domain (missing parts from reference TRBV7-2 and TRBJ1-2): GAGVSQSPSNKVTEKGKDVELRCDPISGHTALYWYRQSLGQGLEFLIYFQGNSAPDKSGLPSDRFSAERTGGSVSTLTIQRTQQEDSAVYLCASSPGQGEWGYTFGSGTRLTVV.

The rearrangement joins TRBV29-1 to TRBJ2-5; D remains ambiguous. The J call could be wrong; TRBJ2-1 is a better fit for the DNA end. The CDR3 consists of 10 residues. CDR1 and CDR2 from the germline V gene are SQVTM and ANQGSEA. The CDR3: CSVETAEQFF. DNA of the CDR3: TGCAGCGTTGAAACGGCTGAGCAGTTCTTC.

There are a few counts of this clonotype. The genes are TRBV5-1 and TRBJ2-7, with D possibly TRBD1 on 6 matching bases. CDR1 and CDR2 (germline): SGHRS, YFSETQ. With 9 bases removed from V and 0 bases from J, the gap between germline ends came to 19 bases. The CDR3 extends over 15 amino acids. CDR3 sequence reads: CATSNLPGHSYEQYF. CDR3 DNA: TGCGCCACCTCAAACTTGCCGGGACACTCCTACGAGCAGTACTTC.

CDR3 DNA: TGCGCCAGCAGCCCAGAGGGCAGGGCCTATGGCTACACCTTC. It specifies CASSPEGRAYGYTF. V gene TRBV4-3 combines with J gene TRBJ1-2; possibly TRBD1 for D (5 bases). CDR3 length: 14 residues. The germline CDR1 and CDR2 sequences are LGHNA and YSLEER. V lost 4 bases, J lost 4 bases, and 13 bases lay in between.